This T cell receptor beta chain appears in the sequencing data of a study of blood T cell repertoires in COVID-19. Across the study: PBMCs, B-cell-depleted T cells, or T cells were the source of the cDNA or gDNA that made up the material.

The CDR3 loop spans 16 amino acids. In its sample, this clone was seen a few times. Per the original methods: Amplified reference gene primers provided the basis for estimating nucleated cell counts. Clones were read by immunoSEQ multiplex PCR, and TCRdb kept only the in-frame ones, dropping some. That table supplies the V and J calls and clone size; D and trimming were determined from the DNA. The sample shows over 55,000 clones, around nine tenths of them seen only once. The V and J genes are TRBV21-1 and TRBJ1-4; no check of the table's D call, TRBD1, against the DNA was made. TRBV21-1 is classified as a pseudogene. The TCR was taken from a human donor in a cohort sampled during active COVID-19. Sequencing used peripheral blood. The CDR3 coding sequence is TGTGCCAGCAGCACATTAGTCAGGGAAGTTCGCGAAAAACTGTTTTTT. It is translated as CASSTLVREVREKLFF.